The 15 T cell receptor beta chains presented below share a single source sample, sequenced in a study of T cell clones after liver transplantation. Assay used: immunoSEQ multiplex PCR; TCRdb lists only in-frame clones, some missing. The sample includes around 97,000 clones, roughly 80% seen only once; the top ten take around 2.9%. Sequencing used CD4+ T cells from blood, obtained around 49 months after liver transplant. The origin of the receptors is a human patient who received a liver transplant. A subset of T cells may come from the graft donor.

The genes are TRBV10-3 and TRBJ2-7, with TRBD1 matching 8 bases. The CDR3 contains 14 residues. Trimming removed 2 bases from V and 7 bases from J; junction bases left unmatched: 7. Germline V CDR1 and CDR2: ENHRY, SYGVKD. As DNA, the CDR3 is TGTGCCATCAGTGAGAGGCAGGGGGCAAGTGAGCAGTACTTC. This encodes CAISERQGASEQYF.

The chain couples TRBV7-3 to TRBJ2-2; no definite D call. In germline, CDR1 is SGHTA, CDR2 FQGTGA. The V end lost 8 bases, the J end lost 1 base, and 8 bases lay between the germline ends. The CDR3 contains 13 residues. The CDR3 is CASGKRNTGELFF. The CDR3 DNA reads TGTGCCAGCGGGAAGCGGAACACCGGGGAGCTGTTTTTT.

This CDR3 is CASSRSGQQNTEAFF. The CDR3 DNA follows: TGTGCCAGCAGTCGCTCGGGACAGCAGAACACTGAAGCTTTCTTT. J is TRBJ1-1 and V is TRBV27, with 7 bases identical to TRBD1. V lost 5 bases to trimming and J lost 1 base; unmatched junction nucleotides: 7. Looked up from germline, CDR1 is MNHEY and CDR2 is SMNVEV (reference sequence). CDR3 length: 15 residues.

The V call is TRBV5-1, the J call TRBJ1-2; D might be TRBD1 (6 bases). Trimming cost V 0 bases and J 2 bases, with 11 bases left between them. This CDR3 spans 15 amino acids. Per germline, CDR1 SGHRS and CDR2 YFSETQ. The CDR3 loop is CASSLDSGANYGYTF. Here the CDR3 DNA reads TGCGCCAGCAGCTTGGACTCGGGGGCGAACTATGGCTACACCTTC.

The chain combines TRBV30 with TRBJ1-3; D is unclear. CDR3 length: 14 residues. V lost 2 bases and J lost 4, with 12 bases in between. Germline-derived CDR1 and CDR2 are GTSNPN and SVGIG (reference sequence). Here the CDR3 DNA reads TGTGCCTGGAGTCTAAGAGCGTCCGGAAACACCATATATTTT. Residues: CAWSLRASGNTIYF.

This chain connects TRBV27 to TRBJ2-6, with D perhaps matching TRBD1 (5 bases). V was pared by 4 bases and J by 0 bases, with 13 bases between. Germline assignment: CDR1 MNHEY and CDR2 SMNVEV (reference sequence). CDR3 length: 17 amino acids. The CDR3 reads CASSSRGTLSGANVLTF. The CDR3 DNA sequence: TGTGCCAGCAGTTCAAGGGGCACCCTCTCTGGGGCCAACGTCCTGACTTTC.

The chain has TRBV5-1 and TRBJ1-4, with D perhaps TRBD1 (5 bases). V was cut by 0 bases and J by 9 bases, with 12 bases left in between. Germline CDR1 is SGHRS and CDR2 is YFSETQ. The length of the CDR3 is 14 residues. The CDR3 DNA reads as TGCGCCAGCAGCTTGGGGCAGGGCTGGCAAAAACTGTTTTTT. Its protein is CASSLGQGWQKLFF. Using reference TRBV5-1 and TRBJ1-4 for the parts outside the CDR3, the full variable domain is KAGVTQTPRYLIKTRGQQVTLSCSPISGHRSVSWYQQTPGQGLQFLFEYFSETQRNKGNFPGRFSGRQFSNSRSEMNVSTLELGDSALYLCASSLGQGWQKLFFGSGTQLSVL.

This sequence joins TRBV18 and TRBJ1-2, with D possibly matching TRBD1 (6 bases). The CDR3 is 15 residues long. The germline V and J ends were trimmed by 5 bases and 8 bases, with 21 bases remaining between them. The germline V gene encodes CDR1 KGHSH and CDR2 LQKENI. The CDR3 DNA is TGTGCCAGCTCATTAGCTCAGGACAGCGCCTTGGGCTACACCTTC. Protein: CASSLAQDSALGYTF.

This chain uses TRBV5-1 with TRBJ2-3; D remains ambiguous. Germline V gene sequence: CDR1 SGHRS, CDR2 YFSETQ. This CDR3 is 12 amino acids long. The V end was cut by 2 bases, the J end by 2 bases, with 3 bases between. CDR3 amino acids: CASSFTTDTQYF. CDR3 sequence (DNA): TGCGCCAGCAGCTTCACCACAGATACGCAGTATTTT.

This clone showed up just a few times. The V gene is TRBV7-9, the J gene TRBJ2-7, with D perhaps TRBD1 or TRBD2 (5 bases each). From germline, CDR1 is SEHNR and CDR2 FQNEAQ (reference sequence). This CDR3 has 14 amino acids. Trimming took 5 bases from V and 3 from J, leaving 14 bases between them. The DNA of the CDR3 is TGTGCCAGCAGCGGCCGGGACGCAAACTACGAGCAGTACTTC. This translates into CASSGRDANYEQYF.

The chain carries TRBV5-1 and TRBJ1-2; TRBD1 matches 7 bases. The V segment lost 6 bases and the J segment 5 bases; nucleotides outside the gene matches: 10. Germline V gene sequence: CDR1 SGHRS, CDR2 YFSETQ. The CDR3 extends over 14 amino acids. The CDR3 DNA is TGCGCCAGCATGCCGCGCGAGGGGGCGTATGGCTACACCTTC. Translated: CASMPREGAYGYTF.

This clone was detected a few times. CDR3 in amino acids: CATSRGTSHSYNEQFF. The CDR3 DNA reads as TGTGCCACCAGCAGAGGGACGTCCCATTCCTACAATGAGCAGTTCTTC. The chain is built from TRBV15 and TRBJ2-1; no clear D gene. The CDR3 has 16 amino acids. V lost 1 base and J 1 base, leaving 11 bases between the germline ends. Germline CDR1 and CDR2: LNHNV and YYDKDF (reference sequence).

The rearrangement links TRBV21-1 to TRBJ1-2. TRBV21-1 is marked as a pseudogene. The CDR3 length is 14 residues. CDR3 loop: CASSKGRKIYGYTF. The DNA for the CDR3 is TGTGCCAGCAGCAAGGGTCGGAAAATCTATGGCTACACCTTC.

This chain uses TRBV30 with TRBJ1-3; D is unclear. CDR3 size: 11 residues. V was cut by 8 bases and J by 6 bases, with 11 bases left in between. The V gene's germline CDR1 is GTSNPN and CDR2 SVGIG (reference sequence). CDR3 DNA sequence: TGTGCCGATCCAGCGGAAAACACCATATATTTT. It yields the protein CADPAENTIYF.

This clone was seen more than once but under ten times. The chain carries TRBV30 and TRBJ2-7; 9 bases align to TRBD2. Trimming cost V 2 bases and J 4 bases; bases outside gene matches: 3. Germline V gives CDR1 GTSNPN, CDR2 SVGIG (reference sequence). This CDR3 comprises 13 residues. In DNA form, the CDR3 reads TGTGCCTGGAGTAGAAGCGGGAGGTACGAGCAGTACTTC. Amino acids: CAWSRSGRYEQYF.